This TCR beta chain was found in a study of blood T cell repertoires in COVID-19. Study background: Some COVID-19 samples were acute and others convalescent; all came from the United States, Italy and Spain. The analysed material was cDNA or gDNA that came from T cells, B-cell-depleted T cells, or PBMCs.

As originally analysed: Reference gene primer amplification gave estimated nucleated cell counts. Sequencing was performed with immunoSEQ multiplex PCR; in TCRdb, only in-frame clones are kept and a portion is missing. That table supplies the V and J calls and clone size; D and trimming were determined from the DNA. Here the sample spans fewer than 200,000 clones, around 85% being singletons. The CDR3 sequence is 16 residues long. Trimming stripped 5 bases from V and 5 bases from J, with 16 bases between. The V gene's germline CDR1 is SGHTA and CDR2 FQGNSA. Sample: peripheral blood. This chain links TRBV7-2 with TRBJ1-6, with D unclear. The source of this sequence is a man aged 60-69 years who had recovered from COVID-19. The CDR3 loop is CASSPRGGINNSPLHF. The CDR3 bases are TGTGCCAGCAGCCCTCGAGGAGGGATTAATAATTCACCCCTCCACTTT.